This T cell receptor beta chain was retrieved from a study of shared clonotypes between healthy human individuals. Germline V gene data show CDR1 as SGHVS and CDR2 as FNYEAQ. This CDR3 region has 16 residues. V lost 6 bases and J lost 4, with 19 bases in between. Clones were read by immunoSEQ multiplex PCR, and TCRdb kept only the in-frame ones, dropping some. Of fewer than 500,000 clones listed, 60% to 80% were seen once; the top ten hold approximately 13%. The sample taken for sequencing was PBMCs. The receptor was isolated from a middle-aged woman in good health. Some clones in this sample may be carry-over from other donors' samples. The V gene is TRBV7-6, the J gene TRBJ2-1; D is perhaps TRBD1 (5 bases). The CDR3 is CASSLISDQGYNEQFF. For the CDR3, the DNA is TGTGCCAGCAGTCTAATATCCGATCAGGGTTACAATGAGCAGTTCTTC.